These T cell receptor beta chains were read from a single sample in a study of neurological immune-mediated disorders. TCRdb reanalysed the 5' RACE reads using MiXCR and keeps one entry per CDR3 protein. The table shows some 48,000 distinct CDR3 sequences, with around a tenth occurring only once. The source material was PBMCs. The receptors were sampled from a woman between 40 and 50 years old with HTLV-1-associated myelopathy (HAM/TSP). Each CDR3 is given with its conserved first and last residue. The D gene is left open where the match is weak.

D gene | V gene | CDR3 protein
TRBD1 | TRBV5-1 | CASSHTNRGNEQFF
- | TRBV12-3/TRBV12-4 | CASSSEENQPQHF
- | TRBV12-3/TRBV12-4 | CASSRAAYEQYF
- | TRBV5-1 | CASSFSGGEQYF
- | TRBV21-1 | CASSKGLGHLYNQPQHF
- | TRBV18 | CASSPKQGSEQYF
- | TRBV18 | CASSPPEGLNYGYTF
TRBD1 | TRBV9 | CASSAGQGGNTIYF
- | TRBV14 | CASSLIGGYRLLQHF
- | TRBV5-1 | CASSLTGGVTDTQYF
- | TRBV11-1 | CASSPAGRFTDTQYF
- | TRBV24-1 | CATSDLHTAGQFF
- | TRBV9 | CASSLSSYNSPLHF
- | TRBV20-1 | CSATTYRGDGGGETDTQYF
- | TRBV6-6 | CTSSPEGTFTDTQYF
- | TRBV6-2/TRBV6-3 | CASSRTERGYTF
TRBD1 | TRBV20-1 | CSAGTAEAFF
- | TRBV11-2 | CASSLDDLWDTQYF
- | TRBV5-1 | CASSPLGRDYEQYF
- | TRBV7-9 | CASTPGGSYEQYF
- | TRBV25-1 | CASSESARGPSTDTQYF
TRBD1 | TRBV7-8 | CASLRGGQMNTEAFF
- | TRBV6-5 | CASSLAGWNTEAFF
- | TRBV5-1 | CASAVRGTQETQYF
TRBD2 | TRBV25-1 | CASSGAGGSTDTQYF
- | TRBV7-6 | CASSSDPFGDEQFF
TRBD2 | TRBV24-1 | CATSDTTGGPSTDTQYF
TRBD1 | TRBV2 | CASRAGTGSYEQYF
- | TRBV4-3 | CASSQGLSEQYF
- | TRBV18 | CVSSPSGQYDQYF
TRBD2 | TRBV12-3/TRBV12-4 | CASSRRTSGGYEQYF
- | TRBV4-1 | CASSHSRGAGGELFF
TRBD2 | TRBV4-2 | CASSQALAGREQFF
TRBD1 | TRBV11-2 | CASSPQGVDSTDTQYF
TRBD2 | TRBV18 | CASSLGRTSVSYEQYF
- | TRBV9 | CASSRRLEGASYNEQFF
- | TRBV10-3 | CAISGGKSTGELFF
- | TRBV4-1 | CASSQDRGKGGHTQYF